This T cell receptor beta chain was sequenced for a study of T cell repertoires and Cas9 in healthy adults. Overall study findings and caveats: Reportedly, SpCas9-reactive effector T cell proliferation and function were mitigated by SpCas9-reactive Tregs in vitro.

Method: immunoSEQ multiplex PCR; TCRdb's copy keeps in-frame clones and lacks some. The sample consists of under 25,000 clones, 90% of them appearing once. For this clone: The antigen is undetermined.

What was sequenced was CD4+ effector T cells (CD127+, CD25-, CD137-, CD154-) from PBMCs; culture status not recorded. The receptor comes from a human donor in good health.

CDR3 in amino acids: CASSLSQPNSPLHF. Here the CDR3 DNA reads TGTGCCAGCAGCTTGAGTCAGCCGAATTCACCCCTCCACTTT. This chain joins TRBV11-2 and TRBJ1-6; no firm D call. The germline V gene encodes CDR1 SGHAT and CDR2 FQNNGV. The length of the CDR3 is 14 residues. The V gene lost 3 bases and the J gene lost 7 bases, with 10 bases spanning the gap.